The present entry profiles one T cell receptor beta chain with its context. The antigen is not known. The junction does not match germline at one end; this may be a read error. Per germline, CDR1 ENHRY and CDR2 SYGVKD. The CDR3 length is 15 residues. TCRB transcripts that were expressed got sequenced, as all of the isolated RNA had been reverse transcribed. Method: immunoSEQ multiplex PCR; TCRdb's copy keeps in-frame clones and lacks some. This sample carries around 150,000 clones, 8% to 8.5% of them seen once, and the ten largest clones take around 0.5%. These data originate in a study of beta chain features in type 1 diabetes. Each of the CD4+ naive, central memory, regulatory and stem cell-like memory populations was sorted via CD45RO/CCR7/CD25/CD127/CD95/CD27. Findings of the study overall: Type 1 diabetes patients had moderately but significantly shorter TCRB CDR3s in all four CD4+ subsets. Insertion counts at VDJ junctions were lower in type 1 diabetes patients, who also showed more deletions there.

The specimen was central memory CD4+ T cells from blood. The receptor was derived from a woman younger than 30 with type 1 diabetes. The rearrangement uses TRBV10-3 and TRBJ1-5; D possibly corresponds to TRBD1 (5 bases). The CDR3 is CASSYSGGDNQPQHF. CDR3 nucleotides: TGTGCCAGCAGTTACTCGGGGGGAGACAATCAGCCCCAGCATTTT.